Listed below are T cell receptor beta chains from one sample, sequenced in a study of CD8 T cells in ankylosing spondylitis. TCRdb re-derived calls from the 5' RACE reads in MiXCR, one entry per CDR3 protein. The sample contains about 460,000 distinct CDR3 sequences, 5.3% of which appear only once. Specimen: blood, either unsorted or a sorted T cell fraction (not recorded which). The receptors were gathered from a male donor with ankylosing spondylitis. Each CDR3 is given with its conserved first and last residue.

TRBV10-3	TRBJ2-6	CAISPLQSGANVLTF
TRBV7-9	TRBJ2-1	CASSLGNSGSNEQFF
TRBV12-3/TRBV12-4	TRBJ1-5	CASRGQGSGQPQHF
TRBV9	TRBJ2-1	CASSVAGDFMDEQFF
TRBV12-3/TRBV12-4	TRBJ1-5	CASSSPTANSNQPQHF
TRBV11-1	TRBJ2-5	CASSLGRTSGIVGETQYF
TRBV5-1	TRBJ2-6	CASSLDWAQGANVLTF
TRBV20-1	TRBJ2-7	CSARDRTRDSYEQYF
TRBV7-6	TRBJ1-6	CASSSGDKSLHF
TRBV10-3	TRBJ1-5	CAISGIEGREQPQHF
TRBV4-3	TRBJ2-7	CASSQRSRDYEQYF
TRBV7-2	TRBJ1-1	CASSSQGTEAFF
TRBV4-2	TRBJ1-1	CASSQLDRGNTEAFF
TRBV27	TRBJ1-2	CASSFGDSTIYGYTF
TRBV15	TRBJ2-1	CATKREGGDEQFF
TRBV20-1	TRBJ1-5	CSATGVRGQPQHF
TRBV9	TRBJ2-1	CASSGGRAEQFF
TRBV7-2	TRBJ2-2	CASSTRQGRVGELFF
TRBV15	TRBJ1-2	CATSRDLGGLDGYTF
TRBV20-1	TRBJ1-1	CSATLDRTTEAFF
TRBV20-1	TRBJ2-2	CSATDPTSGNTGELFF
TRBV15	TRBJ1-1	CATSRELGTEAFF
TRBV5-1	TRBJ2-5	CASSIATSAGETQYF
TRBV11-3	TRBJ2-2	CASSLGSGLSGELFF
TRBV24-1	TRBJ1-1	CATRGPGTEAFF
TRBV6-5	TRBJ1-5	CASSYGVNQPQHF
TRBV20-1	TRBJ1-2	CSAREPGKGDYGYTF
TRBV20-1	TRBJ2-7	CSAIAGGAYEQYF
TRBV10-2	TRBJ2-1	CASSDLDRTYNEQFF
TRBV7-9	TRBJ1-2	CASNPDRALAGYTF
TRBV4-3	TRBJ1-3	CASSLRGANTIYF
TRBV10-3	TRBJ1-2	CAIPGLNYGYTF
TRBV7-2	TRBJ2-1	CASSLRQDEQFF
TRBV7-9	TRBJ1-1	CAGERVDGTEAFF
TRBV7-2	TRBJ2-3	CASRVEPSTDTQYF
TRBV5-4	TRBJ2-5	CASSSRLGLGTQYF